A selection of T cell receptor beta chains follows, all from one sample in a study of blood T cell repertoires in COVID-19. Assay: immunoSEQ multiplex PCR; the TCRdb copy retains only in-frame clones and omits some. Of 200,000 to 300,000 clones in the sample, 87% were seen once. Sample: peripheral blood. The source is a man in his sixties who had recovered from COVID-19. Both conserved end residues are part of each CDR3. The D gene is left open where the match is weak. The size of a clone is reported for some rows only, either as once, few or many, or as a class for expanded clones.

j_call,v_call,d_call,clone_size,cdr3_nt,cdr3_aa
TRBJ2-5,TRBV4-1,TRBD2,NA,TGCGCCAGCAGCCAAGTTGGAGCGGGGGGATTTGAGACCCAGTACTTC,CASSQVGAGGFETQYF
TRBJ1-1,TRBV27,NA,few,TGTGCCAGCAGTTTAACGGGGAACACTGAAGCTTTCTTT,CASSLTGNTEAFF
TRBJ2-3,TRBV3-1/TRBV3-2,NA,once,TGTGCCAGCAGCCAAGTTGAGTATGATACGCAGTATTTT,CASSQVEYDTQYF
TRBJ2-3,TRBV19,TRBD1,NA,TGTGCCACAGCCTCACAGGGGGCAGATACGCAGTATTTT,CATASQGADTQYF
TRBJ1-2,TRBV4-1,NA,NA,TGCGCCAGCAGCCAAGAAGAAGGGGTTAACTATGGCTACACCTTC,CASSQEEGVNYGYTF
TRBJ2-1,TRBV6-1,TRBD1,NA,TGTGCCAGCAGTGACACTAGTAGACAGGGACGGGCTAGCTCCTACAATGAGCAGTTCTTC,CASSDTSRQGRASSYNEQFF
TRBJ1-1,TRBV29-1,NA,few,TGCAGCGTTGCCTGGGGGGACACTGAAGCTTTCTTT,CSVAWGDTEAFF
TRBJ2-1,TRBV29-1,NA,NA,TGCAGCGTAGTCAGGTTCGGCTCCTACAATGAGCAGTTCTTC,CSVVRFGSYNEQFF
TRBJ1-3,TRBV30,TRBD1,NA,TGTGCCTGGAGCCCCACGGACAGGGCTGGAAACACCATATATTTT,CAWSPTDRAGNTIYF
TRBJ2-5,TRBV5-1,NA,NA,TGCGCCAGCAGCCTAACAGCCAATCAAGAGACCCAGTACTTC,CASSLTANQETQYF
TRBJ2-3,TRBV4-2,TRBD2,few,TGTGCCAGCAGCCGTGGACTAGCGGGGACCACAGATACGCAGTATTTT,CASSRGLAGTTDTQYF
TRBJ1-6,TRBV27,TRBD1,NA,TGTGCCAGCGCACGAGCCGGGACAGTGCTGTTCTCCCTCCACTTT,CASARAGTVLFSLHF
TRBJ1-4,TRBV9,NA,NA,TGTGCCAGCAGCCTTTCTACAGGTGCTAATGAAAAACTGTTTTTT,CASSLSTGANEKLFF
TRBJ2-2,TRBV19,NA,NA,TGTGCCAGTAGTATTCGACTAAGCACCGGGGAGCTGTTTTTT,CASSIRLSTGELFF
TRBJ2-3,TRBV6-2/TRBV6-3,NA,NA,TGTGCCAGCAGTGGGGGCCCCGGGACAACGGAGGGCACAGATACGCAGTATTTT,CASSGGPGTTEGTDTQYF
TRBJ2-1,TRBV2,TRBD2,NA,TGTGCCAGCAGGGGACTAGCGGGGGCCCAGCAGTTCTTC,CASRGLAGAQQFF
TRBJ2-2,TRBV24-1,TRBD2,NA,TGTGCCACCAGTGATACTAGCGGGTACACCGGGGAGCTGTTTTTT,CATSDTSGYTGELFF
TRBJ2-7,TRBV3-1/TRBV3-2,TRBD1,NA,TGTGCCAGCAGCCAAGAGACAGGGCGCTACGAGCAGTACTTC,CASSQETGRYEQYF
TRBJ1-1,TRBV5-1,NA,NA,TGCGCCAGCAGCTCGGGACAGAACACTGAAGCTTTCTTT,CASSSGQNTEAFF
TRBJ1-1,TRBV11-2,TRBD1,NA,TGTGCCAGCAGCCCCCCCGGGACAGGGGGAGCTTTCTTT,CASSPPGTGGAFF
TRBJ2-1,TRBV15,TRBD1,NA,TGTGCCACCAGCAGAGCCGAAAGGGGACAGGGTAGAAGCGGGCAGTTCTTC,CATSRAERGQGRSGQFF
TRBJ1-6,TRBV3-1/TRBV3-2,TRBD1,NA,TGTGCCAGCAGCTACCGGGACAGACTTTCACCCCTCCACTTT,CASSYRDRLSPLHF
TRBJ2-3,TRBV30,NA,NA,TGTGCCTGGAGTCAGGGGACACTTTTCACAGATACGCAGTATTTT,CAWSQGTLFTDTQYF
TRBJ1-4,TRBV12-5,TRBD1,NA,TGTGCTAGTGGAACAGGGGCGGGGGAAAAACTGTTTTTT,CASGTGAGEKLFF
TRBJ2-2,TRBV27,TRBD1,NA,TGTGCCAGCAGAGATCTAGAGGACAGGGACCACGGGGAGCTGTTTTTT,CASRDLEDRDHGELFF
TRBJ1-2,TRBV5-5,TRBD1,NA,TGTGCCAGCAGCCGTGGGACAGAGAACTATGGCTACACCTTC,CASSRGTENYGYTF
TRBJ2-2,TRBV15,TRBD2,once,TGTGCCGCCCTAGCGGGGGTTTCATCGAACACCGGGGAGCTGTTTTTT,CAALAGVSSNTGELFF
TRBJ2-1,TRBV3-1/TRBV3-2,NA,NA,TGTGCCAGCAGCCGGAACAGGGTTAGCAATGAGCAGTTCTTC,CASSRNRVSNEQFF
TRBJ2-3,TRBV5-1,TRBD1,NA,TGCGCCAGCAGCCCGGGACAGAGCACAGATACGCAGTATTTT,CASSPGQSTDTQYF
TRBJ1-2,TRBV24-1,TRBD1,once,TGTGCCACCGCAGGGGGCAGCTATGGCTACACCTTC,CATAGGSYGYTF
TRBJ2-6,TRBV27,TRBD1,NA,TGTGCCAGCAGTTTCCTCCCACCGCGTGACAGGGAAAAGGACCTGACTTTC,CASSFLPPRDREKDLTF
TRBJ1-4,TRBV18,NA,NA,TGTGCCAGCTCACCAAGGCAGGTTAATGAAAAACTGTTTTTT,CASSPRQVNEKLFF
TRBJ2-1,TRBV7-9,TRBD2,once,TGTGCCAGCAGCTCCTCCGCGACTAGCGGGGGGGCAGGGTTCAATGAGCAGTTCTTC,CASSSSATSGGAGFNEQFF
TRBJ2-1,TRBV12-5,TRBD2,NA,TGTGCTAGTGTTGAGGGACTAGTGAGCGCGGAGCAGTTCTTC,CASVEGLVSAEQFF
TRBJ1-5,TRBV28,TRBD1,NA,TGTGCCAGCAGTCCGACCCGGGACAGGGTCGGGAATCAGCCCCAGCATTTT,CASSPTRDRVGNQPQHF
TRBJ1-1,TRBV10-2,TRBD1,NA,TGTGCCAGCAGCCTCAGGGGGACTGAAGCTTTCTTT,CASSLRGTEAFF
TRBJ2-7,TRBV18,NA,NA,TGTGCCAGCTCAGTGACAGCCACCTACGAGCAGTACTTC,CASSVTATYEQYF
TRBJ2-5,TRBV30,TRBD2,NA,TGTGCCTGGAGCCCTAAGACTAGCGGGGGCAAAGAGACCCAGTACTTC,CAWSPKTSGGKETQYF
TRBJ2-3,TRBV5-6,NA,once,TGTGCCAGCACCCTGGGGCGGCTGAGGACAGATACGCAGTATTTT,CASTLGRLRTDTQYF
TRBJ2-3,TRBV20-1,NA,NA,TGCAGTGCTAGTCCTATCACAGATACGCAGTATTTT,CSASPITDTQYF
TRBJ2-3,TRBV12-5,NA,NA,TGTGCTAGTGGTTTGGTACTAAGCGGTAGCACAGATACGCAGTATTTT,CASGLVLSGSTDTQYF
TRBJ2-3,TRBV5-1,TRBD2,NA,TGCGCCAGCAGCTCCGGGGGGGCCGGAGATACGCAGTATTTT,CASSSGGAGDTQYF
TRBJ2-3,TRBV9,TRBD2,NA,TGTGCCAGCAGCTCCCACTATAGGGCGGGGGGACCAGATACGCAGTATTTT,CASSSHYRAGGPDTQYF
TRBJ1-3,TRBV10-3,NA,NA,TGTGCCATCAGACAGGTTAGCTCTGGAAACACCATATATTTT,CAIRQVSSGNTIYF
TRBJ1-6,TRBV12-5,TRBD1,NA,TGTGCTAGTGGTTTGGTCCGGGACAGGCCTTCACCCCTCCACTTT,CASGLVRDRPSPLHF
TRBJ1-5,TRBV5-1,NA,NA,TGCGCCAGCAGCTTGGGTGGGAGGGGTCAGCCCCAGCATTTT,CASSLGGRGQPQHF
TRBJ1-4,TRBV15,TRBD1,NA,TGTGCCACCAGCAGAGATGGGGACAGCGCAACTAATGAAAAACTGTTTTTT,CATSRDGDSATNEKLFF
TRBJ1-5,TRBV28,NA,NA,TGTGCCAGCAAACCGGGACATAATCAGCCCCAGCATTTT,CASKPGHNQPQHF
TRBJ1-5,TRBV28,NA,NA,TGTGCCAGCAGTTTATCCGGGGGACATCAGCCCCAGCATTTT,CASSLSGGHQPQHF
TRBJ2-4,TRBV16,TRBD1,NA,TGTGCCAGCAGCCAGACCTGGGACAGAAAAAACATTCAGTACTTC,CASSQTWDRKNIQYF
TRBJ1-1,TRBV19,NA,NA,TGTGCCAGTAGCCCTGCACTTGGAGCTTTCTTT,CASSPALGAFF
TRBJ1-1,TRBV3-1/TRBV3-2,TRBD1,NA,TGTGCCAGCAGCCAAGAGAGCGACAGGGGCATGAACACTGAAGCTTTCTTT,CASSQESDRGMNTEAFF
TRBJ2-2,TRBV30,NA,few,TGTGCCCACAATTCGAACACCGGGGAGCTGTTTTTT,CAHNSNTGELFF
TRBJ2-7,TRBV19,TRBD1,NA,TGTGCCAGTAGTACCCCGGGACAGGGAAAGGACGAGCAGTACTTC,CASSTPGQGKDEQYF